This TCR beta chain was sequenced in a study of shared clonotypes between healthy human individuals. Trimming took off 1 base at V and 3 bases at J, with 5 bases between the two ends. This CDR3 contains 13 residues. Germline V gene sequence: CDR1 SGHRS, CDR2 YFSETQ. Sequenced by immunoSEQ multiplex PCR; TCRdb stores in-frame clones only, minus some. The profile shows roughly 770,000 clones, just over 95% of them singletons. The naive CD8 fraction comprised CD45RO-negative cells positively selected for CCR7 and excluded terminally differentiated effector memory CD45RA+ cells. The genes are TRBV5-1 and TRBJ1-5; D not resolved. The source of this sequence is a man aged 25-45 years in good health. Sequenced input: naive CD8+ T cells sorted from blood. CDR3 protein: CASSLNDNQPQHF. CDR3 bases: TGCGCCAGCAGCTTGAACGACAATCAGCCCCAGCATTTT.